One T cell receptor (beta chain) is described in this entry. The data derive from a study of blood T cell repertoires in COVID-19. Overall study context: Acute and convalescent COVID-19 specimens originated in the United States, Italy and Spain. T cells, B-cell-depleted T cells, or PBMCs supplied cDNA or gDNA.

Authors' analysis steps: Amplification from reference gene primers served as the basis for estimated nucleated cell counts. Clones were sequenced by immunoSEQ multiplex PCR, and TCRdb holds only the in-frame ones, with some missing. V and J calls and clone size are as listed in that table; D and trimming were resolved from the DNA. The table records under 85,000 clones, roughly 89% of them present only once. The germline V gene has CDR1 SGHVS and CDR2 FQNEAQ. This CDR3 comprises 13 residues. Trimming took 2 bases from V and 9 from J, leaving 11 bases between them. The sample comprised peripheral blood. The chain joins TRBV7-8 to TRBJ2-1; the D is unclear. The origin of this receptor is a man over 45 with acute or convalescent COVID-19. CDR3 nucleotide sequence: TGTGCCAGCAGCTTACTTTCCAGGCCTGAGCAGTTCTTC. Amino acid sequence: CASSLLSRPEQFF.